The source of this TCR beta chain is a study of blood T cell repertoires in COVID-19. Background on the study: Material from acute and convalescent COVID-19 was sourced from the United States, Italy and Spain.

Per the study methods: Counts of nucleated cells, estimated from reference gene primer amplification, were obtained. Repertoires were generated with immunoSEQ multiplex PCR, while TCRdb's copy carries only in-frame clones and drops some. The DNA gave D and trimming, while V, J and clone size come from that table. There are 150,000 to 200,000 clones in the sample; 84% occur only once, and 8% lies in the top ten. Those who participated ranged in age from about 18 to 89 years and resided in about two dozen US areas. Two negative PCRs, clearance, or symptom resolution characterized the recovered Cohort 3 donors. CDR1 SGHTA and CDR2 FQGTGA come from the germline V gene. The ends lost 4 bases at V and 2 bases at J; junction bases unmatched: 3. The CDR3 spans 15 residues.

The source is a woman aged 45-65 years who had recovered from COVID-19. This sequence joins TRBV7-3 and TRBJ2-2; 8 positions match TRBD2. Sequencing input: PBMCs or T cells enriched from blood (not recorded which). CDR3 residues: CASSSGGLNTGELFF. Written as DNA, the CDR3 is TGTGCCAGCAGCTCGGGGGGGTTAAACACCGGGGAGCTGTTTTTT.